This T cell receptor beta chain appears in the sequencing data of a study of monozygotic twins with inflammatory bowel disease. TCRdb reprocessed the 5' RACE reads; each CDR3 protein has one entry and no DNA is given. In total, the table holds 300,000 to 400,000 distinct CDR3 sequences. Germline-derived CDR1 and CDR2 are DFQATT and SNEGSKA (reference sequence). This CDR3 has 14 amino acids. The sequenced sample consisted of blood. This receptor was obtained from a human donor with ulcerative colitis or Crohn's disease, or a healthy co-twin of an affected twin (not recorded which). V and J are TRBV20-1 and TRBJ1-1; TCRdb's D gene call, TRBD1, goes unchecked for lack of DNA. The CDR3 sequence is CSAREGQGRTEAFF.